The 10 T cell receptor beta chains presented below share a single source sample, sequenced in a study of T cells in Graves' hyperthyroidism and ophthalmopathy. Amplification of TCR beta CDR3 regions used RNA as the template. Researchers ran a first-round RT-PCR on the TCR CDR3 using the HTBI primer set. MiXCR, applied by TCRdb to the multiplex PCR reads, yields one record per CDR3 protein. The table has about 200,000 distinct CDR3 sequences, around 18% seen once. The sequencing input was blood. These receptor sequences come from a man aged 35 to 55 with Graves' hyperthyroidism.

This clonotype appeared a few times. The chain employs TRBV5-6 and TRBJ1-2, with D uncertain. The CDR3 is 13 residues long. From germline, CDR1 is SGHDT and CDR2 YYEEEE. V was trimmed by 0 bases and J by 3 bases, leaving 6 bases between them. The DNA of the CDR3 is TGTGCCAGCAGCTTGGATCGGTACTATGGCTACACCTTC. Translation: CASSLDRYYGYTF.

This clonotype was seen repeatedly, ten times or more. V gene TRBV6-1 combines with J gene TRBJ2-7; no clear D gene. Germline CDR1 MNHNS, CDR2 SASEGT. The ends were cut back, 7 bases at V and 3 bases at J, with 13 bases in the middle. The CDR3 length is 13 residues. Here the CDR3 reads CASTSAGLYEQYF. CDR3 DNA sequence: TGTGCCAGCACCTCCGCCGGCCTCTACGAGCAGTACTTC.

Ten or more counts support this clonotype. The chain uses TRBV27 and TRBJ2-3; D remains unclear. Trimming left V 6 bases short and J 0 bases short, with 10 bases between. Germline CDR1 is MNHEY and CDR2 is SMNVEV (reference sequence). The CDR3 is made up of 14 amino acids. The chain's CDR3 is CASRALSSTDTQYF. The DNA of the CDR3 is TGTGCCAGCAGAGCCCTATCCAGCACAGATACGCAGTATTTT.

This clonotype was picked up many times. This chain uses TRBV9 with TRBJ2-1; TRBD2 matches at 12 bases. The CDR3 runs to 15 residues. Germline trimming cut 4 bases from V and 4 bases from J; bases unmatched to any gene: 3. In germline, CDR1 is SGDLS, CDR2 YYNGEE. CDR3 region: CASSHTSGGYNEQFF. The CDR3 DNA is TGTGCCAGCAGCCACACTAGCGGGGGGTACAATGAGCAGTTCTTC.

V is TRBV5-1 and J is TRBJ2-1; TRBD1 aligns across 10 bases. This CDR3 comprises 15 residues. In germline, CDR1 is SGHRS, CDR2 YFSETQ. Unmatched junction bases numbered 3, after V lost 0 bases and J lost 6 bases. CDR3 DNA sequence: TGCGCCAGCAGCTTGGCGACAGGGGGCTTCAATGAGCAGTTCTTC. It specifies CASSLATGGFNEQFF.

Many counts were recorded for this clonotype. J is TRBJ1-6 and V is TRBV5-1; TRBD1 agrees at 7 bases. Trimming cost V 6 bases and J 5 bases; bases outside gene matches: 5. CDR3 length equals 14 residues. CDR1 is SGHRS and CDR2 is YFSETQ in the germline V gene. This CDR3 reads CASMGGQNNSPLHF. The CDR3 bases are TGCGCCAGCATGGGGGGACAGAATAATTCACCCCTCCACTTT.

This clonotype was recorded many times. This chain uses TRBV27 with TRBJ2-3; 9 bases map to TRBD2. Germline CDR1 reads MNHEY; CDR2 reads SMNVEV (reference sequence). The length of the CDR3 is 16 residues. V lost 5 bases, J lost 4 bases, and 10 bases stayed unmatched. CDR3: CASSPRWRGGADTQYF. CDR3 in DNA: TGTGCCAGCAGTCCTCGTTGGCGGGGGGGCGCAGATACGCAGTATTTT.

This clonotype was counted at least ten times. CDR3 protein: CASSTQETQYF. CDR3 bases: TGTGCCAGCAGTACACAAGAGACCCAGTACTTC. The genes are TRBV2 and TRBJ2-5, with D unresolved. Trimming stripped 5 bases from V and 2 bases from J, with 3 bases between. Germline assignment: CDR1 SNHLY and CDR2 FYNNEI. The CDR3 runs to 11 residues.

In its sample, this clonotype was seen many times. The J gene is TRBJ1-1, the V gene TRBV14; D is ambiguous. V was cut by 2 bases and J by 0 bases, with 4 bases left in between. Germline CDR1 is SGHDN and CDR2 is FVKESK. The CDR3 has 13 residues. The CDR3 here is CASSQQVNTEAFF. The CDR3 DNA reads as TGTGCCAGCAGCCAACAGGTGAACACTGAAGCTTTCTTT.

This clonotype was detected many times. This rearrangement joins TRBV3-1 to TRBJ1-1, with D unresolved. Deletions cut 3 bases from V and 1 base from J, with 9 bases between. CDR1 is LGHDT and CDR2 is YNNKEL in the germline V gene (reference sequence). The CDR3 spans 14 residues. The CDR3 nucleotides read TGTGCCAGCAGCCATCAACAGCAGAACACTGAAGCTTTCTTT. It yields the protein CASSHQQQNTEAFF. The full variable domain, in which reference TRBV3-1 and TRBJ1-1 provide the parts outside the CDR3, is DTAVSQTPKYLVTQMGNDKSIKCEQNLGHDTMYWYKQDSKKFLKIMFSYNNKELIINETVPNRFSPKSPDKAHLNLHINSLELGDSAVYFCASSHQQQNTEAFFGQGTRLTVV.